The clone carrying this T cell receptor beta chain occurred a few times. Its antigen remains unidentified. The data derive from a study of CD8+CD57+ T cells in acquired aplastic anemia. Whole-study context: Mean DNA quantity obtained from sorted CD4+ and CD8+ cells was 2.5 to 4 ug. Average CD4+ read depth in healthy donors was approximately 11 million reads.

Genomic DNA provided the template from which TCR beta VDJ and CDR3 profiles were obtained. One entry per CDR3 protein, called by TCRdb with MiXCR from the reads. The sample records 98,000 or so distinct CDR3 sequences, under 60% being singletons. Points from the study as a whole: Researchers reported that CD8+ Simpson's diversity was not significantly different in patients versus controls. About 30 CD8+ CDR3 sequences occurred in both the patients and the controls.

The ends were cut back, 6 bases at V and 5 bases at J, with 16 bases in the middle. This CDR3 is 14 amino acids long. Per germline, CDR1 SNHLY and CDR2 FYNNEI. This TCR derives from a human donor in good health, serving as a control. The sequenced sample was sorted CD4+, CD8+, or CD8+CD57+ T cells (not recorded which) from PBMCs. V and J are TRBV2 and TRBJ2-5, with D perhaps given as TRBD1 or TRBD2 (5 bases each). The CDR3 region is CASRGDGFRETQYF. For the CDR3, the DNA is TGTGCCAGCAGGGGGGACGGATTCCGTGAGACCCAGTACTTC.